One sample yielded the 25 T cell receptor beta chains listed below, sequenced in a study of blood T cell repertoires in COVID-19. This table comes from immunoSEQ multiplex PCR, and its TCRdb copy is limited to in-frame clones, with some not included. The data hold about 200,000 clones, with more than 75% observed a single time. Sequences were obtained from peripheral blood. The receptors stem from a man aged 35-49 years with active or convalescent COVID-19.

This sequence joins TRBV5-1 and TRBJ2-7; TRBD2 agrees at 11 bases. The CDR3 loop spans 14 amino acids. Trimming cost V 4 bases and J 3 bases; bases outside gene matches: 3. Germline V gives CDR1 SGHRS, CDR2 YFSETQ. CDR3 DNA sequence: TGCGCCAGCAGCCCAACTAGCGGGAGCTACGAGCAGTACTTC. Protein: CASSPTSGSYEQYF.

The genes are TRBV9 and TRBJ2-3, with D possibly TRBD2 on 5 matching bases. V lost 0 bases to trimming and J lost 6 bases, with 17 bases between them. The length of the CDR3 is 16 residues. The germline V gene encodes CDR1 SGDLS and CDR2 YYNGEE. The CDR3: CASSVGSAGRLDTQYF. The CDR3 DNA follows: TGTGCCAGCAGCGTAGGTAGCGCCGGTCGATTGGATACGCAGTATTTT.

The CDR3 nucleotides are TGTGCCAGCAGGGACGGGGGTATCGTCAATGAGCAGTTCTTC. This translates into CASRDGGIVNEQFF. The chain uses TRBV6-6 and TRBJ2-1; D may be TRBD2 (6 bases). CDR1 and CDR2 from the germline V gene are MNHNY and SVGAGI (reference sequence). V lost 6 bases and J lost 6, with 15 bases in between. The length of the CDR3 is 14 residues.

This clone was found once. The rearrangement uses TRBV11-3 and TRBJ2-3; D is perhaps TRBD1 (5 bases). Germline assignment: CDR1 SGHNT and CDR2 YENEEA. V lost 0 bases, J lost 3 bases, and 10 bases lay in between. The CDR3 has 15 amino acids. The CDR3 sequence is CASSLEGDDTDTQYF. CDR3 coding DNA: TGTGCCAGCAGCTTAGAAGGGGATGATACAGATACGCAGTATTTT.

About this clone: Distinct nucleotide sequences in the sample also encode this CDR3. CDR3 DNA: TGCGCCAGCAGCTTGGTAGGGGGTGTCAATGAGCAGTTCTTC. It specifies CASSLVGGVNEQFF. The rearrangement links TRBV5-1 to TRBJ2-1; TRBD1 is a possible D gene (6 bases). The germline V and J ends were trimmed by 0 bases and 6 bases, with 10 bases remaining between them. The CDR3 totals 14 residues. Germline assignment: CDR1 SGHRS and CDR2 YFSETQ.

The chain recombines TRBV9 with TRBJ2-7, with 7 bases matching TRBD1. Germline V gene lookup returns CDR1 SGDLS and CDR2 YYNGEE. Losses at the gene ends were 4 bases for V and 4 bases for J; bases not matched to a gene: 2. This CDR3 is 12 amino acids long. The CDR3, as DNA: TGTGCCAGCAGCAGGACAGGTTACGAGCAGTACTTC. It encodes CASSRTGYEQYF. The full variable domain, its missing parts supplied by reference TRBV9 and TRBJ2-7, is DSGVTQTPKHLITATGQRVTLRCSPRSGDLSVYWYQQSLDQGLQFLIQYYNGEERAKGNILERFSAQQFPDLHSELNLSSLELGDSALYFCASSRTGYEQYFGPGTRLTVT.

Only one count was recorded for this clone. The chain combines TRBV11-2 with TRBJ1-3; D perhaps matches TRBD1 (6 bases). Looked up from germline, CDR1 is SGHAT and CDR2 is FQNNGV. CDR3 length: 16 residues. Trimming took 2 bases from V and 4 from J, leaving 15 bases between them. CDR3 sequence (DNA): TGTGCCAGCAGCTTATCGGGCAGGGGTGGGGGAAACACCATATATTTT. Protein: CASSLSGRGGGNTIYF.

The CDR3 nucleotides read TGTGCCAGCAGCCCGGGACAGAGCACAGATACGCAGTATTTT. Protein: CASSPGQSTDTQYF. The gene calls are TRBV11-2 and TRBJ2-3; 7 positions match TRBD1. CDR1 SGHAT and CDR2 FQNNGV come from the germline V gene. V dropped 5 bases and J dropped 0; count of bases not matched to a gene: 2. The CDR3 totals 14 residues.

CDR3 amino acids: CASTRWETDTQYF. The CDR3 bases are TGTGCCAGCACACGGTGGGAGACAGATACGCAGTATTTT. The genes are TRBV5-6 and TRBJ2-3, with a weak D call TRBD2 (5 bases). Germline CDR1 is SGHDT and CDR2 is YYEEEE. V lost 6 bases, J lost 3 bases, and 11 bases lay in between. The CDR3 spans 13 residues. Full variable domain (missing parts from reference TRBV5-6 and TRBJ2-3): DAGVTQSPTHLIKTRGQQVTLRCSPKSGHDTVSWYQQALGQGPQFIFQYYEEEERQRGNFPDRFSGHQFPNYSSELNVNALLLGDSALYLCASTRWETDTQYFGPGTRLTVL.

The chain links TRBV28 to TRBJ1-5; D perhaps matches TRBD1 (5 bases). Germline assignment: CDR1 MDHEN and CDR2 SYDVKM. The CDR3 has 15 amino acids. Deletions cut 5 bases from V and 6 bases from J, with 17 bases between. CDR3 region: CASSPIGVVGQPQHF. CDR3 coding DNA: TGTGCCAGCAGTCCGATAGGGGTCGTCGGTCAGCCCCAGCATTTT.

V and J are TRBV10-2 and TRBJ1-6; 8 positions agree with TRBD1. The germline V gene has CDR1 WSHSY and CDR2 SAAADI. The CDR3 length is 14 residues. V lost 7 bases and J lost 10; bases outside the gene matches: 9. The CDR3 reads CASNSGGAGSPLHF. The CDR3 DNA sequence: TGCGCCAGCAATTCAGGGGGCGCCGGGTCACCCCTCCACTTT.

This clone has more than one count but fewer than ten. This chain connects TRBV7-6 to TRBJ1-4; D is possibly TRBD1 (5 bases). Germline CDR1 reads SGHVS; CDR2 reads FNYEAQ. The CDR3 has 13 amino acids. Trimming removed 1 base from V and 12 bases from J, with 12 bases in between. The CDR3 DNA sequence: TGTGCCAGCAGCTTAGATATGGGGGGTGAACTGTTTTTT. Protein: CASSLDMGGELFF.

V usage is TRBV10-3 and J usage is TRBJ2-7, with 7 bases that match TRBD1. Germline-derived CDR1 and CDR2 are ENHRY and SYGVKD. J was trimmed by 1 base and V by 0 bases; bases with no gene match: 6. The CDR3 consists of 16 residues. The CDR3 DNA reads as TGTGCCATCAGTGAGTCGGACAGGCTGGTTTCCTACGAGCAGTACTTC. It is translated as CAISESDRLVSYEQYF.

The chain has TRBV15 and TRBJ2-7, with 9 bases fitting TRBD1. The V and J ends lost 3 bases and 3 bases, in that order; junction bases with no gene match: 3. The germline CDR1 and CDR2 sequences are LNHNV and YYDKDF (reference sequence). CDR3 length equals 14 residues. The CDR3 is CATSRGTGSYEQYF. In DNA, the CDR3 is TGTGCCACCAGCAGGGGGACAGGGAGCTACGAGCAGTACTTC.

CDR3 coding DNA: TGCGCCAGCAGTCGGCCGGGACTAGGGAGGAATGAGCAGTTCTTC. Its translation: CASSRPGLGRNEQFF. The gene calls are TRBV23-1 and TRBJ2-1; TRBD2 agrees at 8 bases. TRBV23-1 is noted as an ORF with a role that remains uncertain. V was clipped by 4 bases and J by 7 bases; unmatched bases: 9. The length of the CDR3 is 15 residues.

The CDR3 spells CAIRPTGDQPQHF. CDR3 nucleotide sequence: TGTGCCATCAGGCCGACAGGGGATCAGCCCCAGCATTTT. The chain recombines TRBV10-3 with TRBJ1-5; TRBD1 matches at 8 bases. J gave up 5 bases and V 6 bases, and 3 bases lay outside the gene matches. This CDR3 is 13 amino acids long. Germline V CDR1 and CDR2: ENHRY, SYGVKD.

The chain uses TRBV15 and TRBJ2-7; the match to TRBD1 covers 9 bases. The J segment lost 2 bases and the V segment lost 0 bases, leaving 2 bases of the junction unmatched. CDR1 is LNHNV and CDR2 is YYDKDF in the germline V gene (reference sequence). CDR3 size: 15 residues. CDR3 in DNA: TGTGCCACCAGCAGAGAGCGGGACAGGGCCTACGAGCAGTACTTC. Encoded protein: CATSRERDRAYEQYF. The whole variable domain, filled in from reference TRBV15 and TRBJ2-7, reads DAMVIQNPRYQVTQFGKPVTLSCSQTLNHNVMYWYQQKSSQAPKLLFHYYDKDFNNEADTPDNFQSRRPNTSFCFLDIRSPGLGDTAMYLCATSRERDRAYEQYFGPGTRLTVT.

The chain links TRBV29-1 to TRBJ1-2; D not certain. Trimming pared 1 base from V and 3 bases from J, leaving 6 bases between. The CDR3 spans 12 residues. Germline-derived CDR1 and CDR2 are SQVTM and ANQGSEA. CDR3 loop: CSVEGEHYGYTF. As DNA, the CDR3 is TGCAGCGTTGAAGGGGAGCACTATGGCTACACCTTC.

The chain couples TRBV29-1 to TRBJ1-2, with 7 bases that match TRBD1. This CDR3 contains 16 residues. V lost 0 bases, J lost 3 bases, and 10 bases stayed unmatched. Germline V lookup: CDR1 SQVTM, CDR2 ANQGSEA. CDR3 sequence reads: CSVEDPWTGADYGYTF. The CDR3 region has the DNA TGCAGCGTTGAAGATCCCTGGACAGGCGCGGACTATGGCTACACCTTC.

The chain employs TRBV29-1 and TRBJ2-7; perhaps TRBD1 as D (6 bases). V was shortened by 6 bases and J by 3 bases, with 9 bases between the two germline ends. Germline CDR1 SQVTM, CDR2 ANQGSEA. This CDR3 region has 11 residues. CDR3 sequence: CSVRTDYEQYF. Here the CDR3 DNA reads TGCAGCGTCAGGACAGACTACGAGCAGTACTTC.

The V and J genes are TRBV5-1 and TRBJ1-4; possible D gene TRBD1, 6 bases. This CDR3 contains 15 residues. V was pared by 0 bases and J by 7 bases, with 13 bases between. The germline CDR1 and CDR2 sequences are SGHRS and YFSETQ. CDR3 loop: CASSLAVGGSEKLFF. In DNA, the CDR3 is TGCGCCAGCAGCTTGGCGGTAGGGGGTAGTGAAAAACTGTTTTTT.

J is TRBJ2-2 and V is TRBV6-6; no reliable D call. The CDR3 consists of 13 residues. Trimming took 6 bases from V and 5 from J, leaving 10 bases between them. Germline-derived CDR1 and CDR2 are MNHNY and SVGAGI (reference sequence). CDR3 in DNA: TGTGCCAGCAGCCCAAAACGGACCGGGGAGCTGTTTTTT. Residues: CASSPKRTGELFF.

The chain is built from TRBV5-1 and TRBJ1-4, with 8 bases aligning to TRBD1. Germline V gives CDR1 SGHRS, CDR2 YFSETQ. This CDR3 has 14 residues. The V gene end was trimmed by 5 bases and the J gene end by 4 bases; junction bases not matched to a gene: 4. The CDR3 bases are TGCGCCAGCAGTCCAGGGGGCGTTAATGAAAAACTGTTTTTT. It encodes CASSPGGVNEKLFF.

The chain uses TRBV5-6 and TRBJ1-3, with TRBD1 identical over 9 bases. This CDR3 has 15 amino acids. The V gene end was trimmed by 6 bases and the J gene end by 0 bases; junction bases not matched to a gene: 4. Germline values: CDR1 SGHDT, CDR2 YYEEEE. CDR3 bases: TGTGCCAGCACCCTGGACAGGGGCTCTGGAAACACCATATATTTT. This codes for CASTLDRGSGNTIYF.

The CDR3 region is CASSSGQGGETQYF. The CDR3 DNA follows: TGTGCCAGCAGTTCGGGACAGGGTGGGGAGACCCAGTACTTC. The chain uses TRBV27 and TRBJ2-5, with 9 positions matching TRBD1. The CDR3 length is 14 residues. Trimming cost V 4 bases and J 5 bases; bases outside gene matches: 5. Germline CDR1 and CDR2: MNHEY and SMNVEV (reference sequence).